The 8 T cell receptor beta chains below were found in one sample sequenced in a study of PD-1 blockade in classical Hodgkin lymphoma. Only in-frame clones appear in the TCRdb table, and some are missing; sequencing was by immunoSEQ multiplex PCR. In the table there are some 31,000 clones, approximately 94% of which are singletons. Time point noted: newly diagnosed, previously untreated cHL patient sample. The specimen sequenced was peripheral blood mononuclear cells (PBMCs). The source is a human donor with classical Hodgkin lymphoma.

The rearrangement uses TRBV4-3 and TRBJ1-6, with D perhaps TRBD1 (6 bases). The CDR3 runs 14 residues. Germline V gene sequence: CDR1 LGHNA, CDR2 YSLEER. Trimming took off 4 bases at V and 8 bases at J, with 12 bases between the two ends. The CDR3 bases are TGCGCCAGCAGCCTGGGGACACAAGATTCACCCCTCCACTTT. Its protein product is CASSLGTQDSPLHF.

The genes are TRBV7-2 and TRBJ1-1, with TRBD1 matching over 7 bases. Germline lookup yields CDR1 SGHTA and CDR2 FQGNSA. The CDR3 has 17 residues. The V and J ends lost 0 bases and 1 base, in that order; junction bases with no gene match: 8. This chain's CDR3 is CASSLAGTALENTEAFF. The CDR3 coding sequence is TGTGCCAGCAGCTTAGCTGGGACAGCCCTAGAGAACACTGAAGCTTTCTTT.

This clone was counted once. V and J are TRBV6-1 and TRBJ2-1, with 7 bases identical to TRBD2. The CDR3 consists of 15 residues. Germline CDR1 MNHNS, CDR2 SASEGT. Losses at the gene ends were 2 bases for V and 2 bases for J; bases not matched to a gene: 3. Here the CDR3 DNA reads TGTGCCAGCAGTGAAACTAGCGAACCCTACAATGAGCAGTTCTTC. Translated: CASSETSEPYNEQFF.

CDR3 in amino acids: CASSVEFLLSDTEAFF. The CDR3 DNA sequence: TGTGCCAGCAGCGTAGAATTTCTGTTGTCGGACACTGAAGCTTTCTTT. This sequence joins TRBV9 and TRBJ1-1; D is uncertain. CDR1 and CDR2 (germline): SGDLS, YYNGEE. CDR3 length: 16 amino acids. The V gene lost 0 bases and the J gene lost 3 bases, with 15 bases spanning the gap.

The CDR3: CASSYLIGGGSPLHF. CDR3 sequence (DNA): TGTGCCAGCAGTTACTTGATTGGTGGAGGATCACCCCTCCACTTT. The chain joins TRBV6-5 to TRBJ1-6, with D unclear. The CDR3 consists of 15 residues. In germline, CDR1 is MNHEY, CDR2 SVGAGI. With 1 base removed from V and 10 bases from J, the gap between germline ends came to 14 bases.

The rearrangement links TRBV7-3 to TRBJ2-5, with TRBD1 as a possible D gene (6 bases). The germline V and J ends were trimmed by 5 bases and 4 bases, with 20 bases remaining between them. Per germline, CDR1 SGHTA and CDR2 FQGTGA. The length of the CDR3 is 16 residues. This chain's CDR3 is CASSPGTRARAETQYF. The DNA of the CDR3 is TGTGCCAGCAGCCCTGGGACAAGGGCAAGGGCAGAGACCCAGTACTTC.

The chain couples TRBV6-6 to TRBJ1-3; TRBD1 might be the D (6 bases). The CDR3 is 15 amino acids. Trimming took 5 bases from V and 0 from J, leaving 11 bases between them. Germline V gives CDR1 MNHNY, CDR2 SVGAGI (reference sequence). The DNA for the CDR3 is TGTGCCAGCAGTCTTGGACAGAGCTCTGGAAACACCATATATTTT. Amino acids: CASSLGQSSGNTIYF.

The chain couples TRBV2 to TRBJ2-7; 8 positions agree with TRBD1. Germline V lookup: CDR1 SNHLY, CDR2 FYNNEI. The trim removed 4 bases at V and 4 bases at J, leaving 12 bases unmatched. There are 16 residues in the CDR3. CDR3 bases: TGTGCCAGCAGTGGTCAGCGCGGACAGGGAACTTACGAGCAGTACTTC. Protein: CASSGQRGQGTYEQYF.